This entry lists 10 T cell receptor beta chains sequenced from one sample in a study of blood T cells in healthy people across ages. The use of a sample-barcoded 5' primer and a J-beta primer mix characterized a second PCR of 7 to 11 cycles. Each CDR3 protein is one row after TCRdb ran MiXCR on the 5' RACE reads. Seen here are more than 1 million distinct CDR3 sequences, more than 40% observed once, and the top ten hold over 15%. The sample comprised blood. The receptors derive from a woman aged 55-75 years in good health.

The chain combines TRBV12-3 or TRBV12-4 with TRBJ2-1; D possibly corresponds to TRBD2 (7 bases). This CDR3 is 17 amino acids long. Deletions cut 6 bases from V and 4 bases from J, with 22 bases between. The CDR3 sequence is CASSPQGGAGKYNEQFF. The CDR3 DNA is TGTGCCAGCAGCCCCCAAGGGGGGGCGGGAAAATACAATGAGCAGTTCTTC.

The rearrangement uses TRBV9 and TRBJ2-2; D remains ambiguous. In germline, CDR1 is SGDLS, CDR2 YYNGEE. V was pared by 2 bases and J by 1 base, with 9 bases between. CDR3 length: 15 amino acids. This CDR3 reads CASSVDPWNTGELFF. For the CDR3, the DNA is TGTGCCAGCAGCGTTGACCCTTGGAACACCGGGGAGCTGTTTTTT.

The V call is TRBV2, the J call TRBJ2-5; tentative D call: TRBD1 (7 bases). Between the trimmed V and J ends, which lost 1 base and 2 bases, there was a span of 11 bases. The CDR3 has 15 residues. Germline CDR1 reads SNHLY; CDR2 reads FYNNEI. The CDR3 is CASSEGGTAQETQYF. The CDR3 nucleotides are TGTGCCAGCAGTGAAGGCGGGACAGCTCAAGAGACCCAGTACTTC.

The rearrangement uses TRBV5-4 and TRBJ2-4; D ambiguous. Germline loops: CDR1 SGHNT, CDR2 YYREEE (reference sequence). The CDR3 has 13 residues. The V end was cut by 4 bases, the J end by 2 bases, with 7 bases between. CDR3 sequence: CASSRLPKNIQYF. CDR3 nucleotide sequence: TGTGCCAGCAGCCGCCTGCCCAAAAACATTCAGTACTTC.

This chain joins TRBV6-2 or TRBV6-3 and TRBJ2-4; 11 nucleotides line up with TRBD2. The J call may be faulty, since TRBJ2-7 better matches the DNA end. Germline values: CDR1 MNHEY, CDR2 SVGEGT. The CDR3 extends over 15 amino acids. CDR3 nucleotide sequence: TGTGCCAGCAGACCTTCCGGGACTAGCGGTGGCGAGCAGTACTTC. This encodes CASRPSGTSGGEQYF.

V gene TRBV20-1 combines with J gene TRBJ2-1; tentatively, D is TRBD1 (6 bases). CDR3 length: 15 amino acids. The V end was cut by 3 bases, the J end by 0 bases, with 12 bases between. Germline V gene lookup returns CDR1 DFQATT and CDR2 SNEGSKA (reference sequence). The CDR3 coding sequence is TGCAGTGCTAGGGACAGAAAGAGCTCCTACAATGAGCAGTTCTTC. Protein sequence: CSARDRKSSYNEQFF.

The genes are TRBV28 and TRBJ1-6, with a tentative D call TRBD1 (5 bases). The germline gives CDR1 MDHEN, CDR2 SYDVKM. The CDR3 runs 15 residues. V was cut by 5 bases and J by 8 bases, with 16 bases left in between. The CDR3: CASSPSGRDYSPLHF. CDR3 DNA: TGTGCCAGCAGTCCCTCAGGGAGGGACTATTCACCCCTCCACTTT.

The chain is built from TRBV9 and TRBJ2-1, with D possibly matching TRBD2 (6 bases). The assigned J gene may be wrong: the sequence end matches TRBJ2-7 better. CDR1 and CDR2 (germline): SGDLS, YYNGEE. CDR3 length: 16 residues. In DNA, the CDR3 is TGTGCCAGCAGCGTAGCTTCTCGGGAGAACTACAATGAGCAGTACTTC. This codes for CASSVASRENYNEQYF.

Comments on this clonotype: Being one base from a much bigger clone, this may be a read error. The V and J genes are TRBV29-1 and TRBJ2-5, with D possibly TRBD1 on 5 matching bases. CDR1 and CDR2 (germline): SQVTM, ANQGSEA. V shed 4 bases and J shed 5 bases, with 17 bases lying between them. The CDR3 consists of 14 residues. The CDR3 protein is CSVVLVMGRETQYF. In DNA form, the CDR3 reads TGCAGCGTTGTATTAGTGATGGGGCGGGAGACCCAGTACTTC.

The chain uses TRBV4-2 and TRBJ2-1, with D hard to call. The CDR3 runs to 15 residues. Trimming left V 0 bases short and J 10 bases short, with 16 bases between. Germline loops: CDR1 LGHNA, CDR2 YNFKEQ. CDR3 DNA sequence: TGTGCCAGCAGCCAAGATGCCGCCTTGGCAGGAGAGCAGTTCTTC. Amino acids: CASSQDAALAGEQFF.